Below, one T cell receptor (beta chain) is given with its context. The repertoire was sequenced with immunoSEQ multiplex PCR; TCRdb's copy has only in-frame clones and lacks some. The sample holds approximately 190,000 clones, about 88% seen once. The data are from a study of blood T cell repertoires in COVID-19. The CDR3 runs to 15 residues. Looked up from germline, CDR1 is MNHEY and CDR2 is SVGAGI. V gave up 9 bases and J gave up 3 bases, with 19 bases separating them. Sequenced input: PBMCs or T cells enriched from blood (not recorded which). This TCR derives from a woman aged 40 to 49 in a cohort exposed to, infected with or recovered from COVID-19 (not recorded which). The chain couples TRBV6-5 to TRBJ2-3; possibly TRBD1 for D (6 bases). In nucleotides, the CDR3 is TGTGCCAGTACCTTCGACTGGCAGGGGACAGATACGCAGTATTTT. This translates into CASTFDWQGTDTQYF.